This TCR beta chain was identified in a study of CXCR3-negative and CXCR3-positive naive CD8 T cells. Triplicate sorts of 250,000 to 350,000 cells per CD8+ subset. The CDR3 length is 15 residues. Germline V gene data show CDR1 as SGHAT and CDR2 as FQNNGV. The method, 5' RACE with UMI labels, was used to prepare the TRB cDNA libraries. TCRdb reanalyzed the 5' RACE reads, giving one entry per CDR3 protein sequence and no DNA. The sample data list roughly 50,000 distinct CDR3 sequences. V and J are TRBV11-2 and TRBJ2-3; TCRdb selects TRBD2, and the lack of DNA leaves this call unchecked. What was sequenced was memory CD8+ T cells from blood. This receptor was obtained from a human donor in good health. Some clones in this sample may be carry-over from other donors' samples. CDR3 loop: CASSSLSGATDTQYF.